The clone carrying this T cell receptor (beta chain) was recorded only once. CDR1 and CDR2 (germline): SGHDT, YYEEEE. The trim removed 3 bases at V and 7 bases at J, leaving 19 bases unmatched. The CDR3 runs 18 residues. The sample comes from a study of cytomegalovirus exposure and HLA in healthy donors. Primers included in the PCR were 60 Vbeta and 13 Jbeta primers. Data came from immunoSEQ multiplex PCR; TCRdb stores just in-frame clones and leaves some out. The sample holds some 190,000 clones, roughly 88% seen once. This TCR was sampled from a boy aged 2 to 10 in good health and CMV-seronegative. Sequencing used PBMCs. The chain joins TRBV5-6 to TRBJ1-2; 9 positions agree with TRBD1. DNA for the CDR3: TGTGCCAGCAGCTCCCTGGCCCCGGGTTCCGGGACAGGGCTTGGCTACACCTTC. The encoded protein is CASSSLAPGSGTGLGYTF.